The T cell receptor (beta chain) under discussion was sequenced for a study of blood T cell repertoires in COVID-19. The overall study: Italy, Spain and the United States were the sources of the convalescent and acute COVID-19 samples.

The repertoire was sequenced with immunoSEQ multiplex PCR; TCRdb's copy has only in-frame clones and lacks some. The sample holds roughly 240,000 clones, roughly nine tenths seen once. The CDR3 is 16 amino acids. The germline V and J ends were trimmed by 4 bases and 4 bases, with 16 bases remaining between them. In germline, CDR1 is SGHTA, CDR2 FQGTGA. This sequence joins TRBV7-3 and TRBJ2-2, with D tentatively TRBD2 (5 bases). The receptor's source is a man younger than 30 with active or convalescent COVID-19. The sample comprised peripheral blood. The CDR3 protein is CASSSASVSGTGELFF. CDR3 DNA: TGTGCCAGCAGCTCCGCCTCAGTAAGCGGCACCGGGGAGCTGTTTTTT.